Each of the 30 T cell receptor beta chains below was sequenced from the same sample in a study of CD8 T cells in Susac syndrome. Random hexamers were used to reverse transcribe an amount of 0.5 to 1 ug RNA. TCRdb fed the immunoSEQ multiplex PCR reads into MiXCR, producing one record per CDR3 protein. The table lists about 120,000 distinct CDR3 sequences, about 93% of them singletons. The material sequenced was CD8+ T cells from PBMCs. The source of these receptors is a human donor with Susac syndrome.

The V call is TRBV20-1, the J call TRBJ2-3; D remains ambiguous. The CDR3 loop spans 14 amino acids. The V gene lost 3 bases and the J gene lost 2 bases, with 12 bases spanning the gap. The V gene's germline CDR1 is DFQATT and CDR2 SNEGSKA (reference sequence). DNA of the CDR3: TGCAGTGCTAGGATATTGGCCGTCACAGATACGCAGTATTTT. This sequence encodes CSARILAVTDTQYF.

This clonotype was seen once. The CDR3 reads CASSLAGGYSYNEQFF. The CDR3 nucleotides are TGTGCCAGCAGCTTAGCGGGGGGTTACTCCTACAATGAGCAGTTCTTC. The V gene is TRBV7-9, the J gene TRBJ2-1; maybe TRBD2 (6 bases). Germline V gene sequence: CDR1 SEHNR, CDR2 FQNEAQ (reference sequence). The CDR3 runs to 16 residues. Trimming took off 0 bases at V and 0 bases at J, with 9 bases between the two ends.

DNA of the CDR3: TGCAGCGTTGAGGATAGAGGTTCGGGGGCCAACGTCCTGACTTTC. Translation: CSVEDRGSGANVLTF. The rearrangement links TRBV29-1 to TRBJ2-6; no clear D. V was shortened by 3 bases and J by 4 bases, with 13 bases between the two germline ends. This CDR3 is built from 15 residues. Germline CDR1 reads SQVTM; CDR2 reads ANQGSEA.

This chain uses TRBV20-1 with TRBJ2-5; 11 bases are shared with TRBD1. CDR1 and CDR2 from the germline V gene are DFQATT and SNEGSKA (reference sequence). V trimming: 0 bases; J trimming: 5 bases; junction bases outside the gene matches: 2. This CDR3 is built from 14 residues. CDR3 protein: CSAREGQGVETQYF. CDR3 DNA: TGCAGTGCTAGAGAGGGACAGGGGGTGGAGACCCAGTACTTC.

The V call is TRBV4-1, the J call TRBJ2-1; D possibly matches TRBD1 or TRBD2 (5 bases each). V lost 0 bases and J 4 bases, leaving 13 bases between the germline ends. The CDR3 covers 16 residues. Germline values: CDR1 MGHRA, CDR2 YSYEKL. The CDR3, as DNA: TGCGCCAGCAGCCAAGATGGGGACCCCCCTTACAATGAGCAGTTCTTC. As protein: CASSQDGDPPYNEQFF.

The chain employs TRBV5-8 and TRBJ2-3; D uncertain. This CDR3 has 15 amino acids. Trimming shortened V by 4 bases and J by 0 bases, and 12 bases separated the two germline ends. Germline-derived CDR1 and CDR2 are SGHTS and YDEGEE. CDR3 DNA sequence: TGTGCCAGCAGCCAAGACATCTCTAGCACAGATACGCAGTATTTT. Amino acid sequence: CASSQDISSTDTQYF.

This chain joins TRBV5-5 and TRBJ1-2; D not resolved. Germline CDR1 reads SGHKS; CDR2 reads YYEKEE (reference sequence). The CDR3 runs 15 residues. V lost 0 bases, J lost 2 bases, and 11 bases lay in between. The CDR3 sequence: CASSLERALNYGYTF. DNA of the CDR3: TGTGCCAGCAGCTTGGAGAGGGCCTTAAACTATGGCTACACCTTC.

The rearrangement joins TRBV5-1 to TRBJ1-5; weak D call: TRBD1 (5 bases). CDR3 length: 13 amino acids. The germline gives CDR1 SGHRS, CDR2 YFSETQ. Trimming removed 4 bases from V and 12 bases from J, with 17 bases in between. The chain's CDR3 is CASSPGPAGYQHF. Written as DNA, the CDR3 is TGCGCCAGCAGCCCGGGACCAGCCGGGTACCAGCATTTT. Full variable domain (remainder filled in from reference TRBV5-1 and TRBJ1-5): KAGVTQTPRYLIKTRGQQVTLSCSPISGHRSVSWYQQTPGQGLQFLFEYFSETQRNKGNFPGRFSGRQFSNSRSEMNVSTLELGDSALYLCASSPGPAGYQHFGDGTRLSIL.

The chain employs TRBV9 and TRBJ2-1; D uncertain. The CDR3 is 15 residues long. Germline V gene sequence: CDR1 SGDLS, CDR2 YYNGEE. V shed 2 bases and J shed 0 bases, with 9 bases lying between them. The DNA of the CDR3 is TGTGCCAGCAGCGTTGACAAAGCCTCCTACAATGAGCAGTTCTTC. It is translated as CASSVDKASYNEQFF. Together with reference TRBV9 and TRBJ2-1, the CDR3 gives the full variable domain: DSGVTQTPKHLITATGQRVTLRCSPRSGDLSVYWYQQSLDQGLQFLIQYYNGEERAKGNILERFSAQQFPDLHSELNLSSLELGDSALYFCASSVDKASYNEQFFGPGTRLTVL.

The rearrangement links TRBV19 to TRBJ2-7; D not certain. This CDR3 spans 13 amino acids. Trimming shortened V by 8 bases and J by 0 bases, and 11 bases separated the two germline ends. Germline V gives CDR1 LNHDA, CDR2 SQIVND (reference sequence). The CDR3, as DNA: TGTGCCAGTTCTTTCACGAGCTCCTACGAGCAGTACTTC. Protein product: CASSFTSSYEQYF.

The chain combines TRBV19 with TRBJ2-1; a weak D match, TRBD2 (6 bases). CDR3 size: 12 residues. The V gene lost 0 bases and the J gene lost 10 bases, with 7 bases spanning the gap. CDR1 and CDR2 from the germline V gene are LNHDA and SQIVND (reference sequence). CDR3 residues: CASSIDRGEQFF. The CDR3 DNA follows: TGTGCCAGTAGTATAGATCGGGGGGAGCAGTTCTTC.

The chain has TRBV4-2 and TRBJ2-5, with D perhaps TRBD2 (5 bases). This CDR3 is 15 amino acids long. The germline V gene has CDR1 LGHNA and CDR2 YNFKEQ. V was pared by 1 base and J by 1 base, with 10 bases between. The CDR3 is CASSQVVGLQETQYF. DNA of the CDR3: TGTGCCAGCAGCCAAGTCGTCGGACTCCAAGAGACCCAGTACTTC.

The V call is TRBV30, the J call TRBJ2-7, with D maybe TRBD2 (5 bases). V shed 0 bases and J shed 7 bases, with 13 bases lying between them. Germline values: CDR1 GTSNPN, CDR2 SVGIG (reference sequence). The CDR3 runs to 13 residues. The CDR3 is CAWSVAHGVEQYF. CDR3 coding DNA: TGTGCCTGGAGTGTGGCCCACGGGGTAGAGCAGTACTTC.

The chain recombines TRBV12-3 or TRBV12-4 with TRBJ2-5, with TRBD1 identical over 9 bases. The CDR3 loop spans 14 amino acids. Germline trimming cut 6 bases from V and 5 bases from J; bases unmatched to any gene: 7. This chain's CDR3 is CASRGTGGRETQYF. The CDR3 nucleotides are TGTGCCAGCAGGGGAACAGGGGGCCGTGAGACCCAGTACTTC.

The chain combines TRBV27 with TRBJ1-2; possibly TRBD1 for D (5 bases). CDR3 length: 15 residues. V was cut by 6 bases and J by 0 bases, with 14 bases left in between. Germline V gives CDR1 MNHEY, CDR2 SMNVEV (reference sequence). The CDR3 nucleotides are TGTGCCAGCAGCGCGGGTGGGGGAGCTAACTATGGCTACACCTTC. Translating gives CASSAGGGANYGYTF.

The V gene is TRBV4-2, the J gene TRBJ2-7, with 8 bases fitting TRBD1. With 6 bases clipped from V and 2 bases from J, the junction kept 6 bases outside the gene matches. Germline CDR1 reads LGHNA; CDR2 reads YNFKEQ. The CDR3 covers 14 residues. CDR3: CASRPQGAAYEQYF. The CDR3, as DNA: TGTGCCAGCAGACCTCAGGGGGCCGCCTACGAGCAGTACTTC.

J is TRBJ2-2 and V is TRBV25-1; 7 bases agree with TRBD2. The CDR3 consists of 14 residues. Trimming at V came to 7 bases and at J to 1 base, leaving 3 bases not matched to a gene. Germline lookup yields CDR1 MGHDK and CDR2 SYGVNS. CDR3 sequence: CASTQRENTGELFF. CDR3 nucleotides: TGTGCCAGCACCCAGCGGGAGAACACCGGGGAGCTGTTTTTT.

This clonotype occurred a few times. The V call is TRBV7-3, the J call TRBJ2-7, with a weak D call TRBD2 (6 bases). Trimming took off 5 bases at V and 3 bases at J, with 11 bases between the two ends. The CDR3 is 13 amino acids. The V gene's germline CDR1 is SGHTA and CDR2 FQGTGA. The CDR3 nucleotides are TGTGCCAGCAGCCAGGGACTGGGCTACGAGCAGTACTTC. As protein: CASSQGLGYEQYF.

This chain uses TRBV28 with TRBJ2-1, with 8 bases aligning to TRBD1. The CDR3 spans 17 residues. Losses at the gene ends were 4 bases for V and 5 bases for J; bases not matched to a gene: 13. Germline V CDR1 and CDR2: MDHEN, SYDVKM. CDR3 in DNA: TGTGCCAGCAGTTCACCAACTCGGACAGGGAGGCACAATGAGCAGTTCTTC. Translating gives CASSSPTRTGRHNEQFF.

This rearrangement joins TRBV7-9 to TRBJ1-2; D gene ambiguous. CDR3 length: 15 amino acids. Germline V gene data show CDR1 as SEHNR and CDR2 as FQNEAQ (reference sequence). V dropped 1 base and J dropped 0 bases, with 9 bases sitting between them. CDR3 sequence reads: CASSLEPIPNYGYTF. In DNA, the CDR3 is TGTGCCAGCAGCTTAGAGCCGATCCCTAACTATGGCTACACCTTC.

V usage is TRBV12-5 and J usage is TRBJ1-2; D is undetermined. Germline V gene sequence: CDR1 LGHNT, CDR2 FRNRAP. The V gene lost 2 bases and the J gene lost 0 bases, with 13 bases spanning the gap. The CDR3 contains 16 residues. This chain's CDR3 is CASGLPNQEANYGYTF. For the CDR3, the DNA is TGTGCTAGTGGTTTGCCCAATCAAGAGGCTAACTATGGCTACACCTTC.

A single count supports this clonotype. This sequence joins TRBV13 and TRBJ1-3; 8 nucleotides match TRBD1. V shed 5 bases, J shed 2 bases, and the junction held 11 bases outside the gene matches. The CDR3 consists of 17 residues. Germline CDR1 and CDR2: PRHDT and FYEKMQ (reference sequence). The CDR3 sequence is CASSPEGTGRPGNTIYF. The CDR3 coding sequence is TGTGCCAGCAGCCCAGAGGGGACAGGAAGGCCTGGAAACACCATATATTTT.

The genes are TRBV7-3 and TRBJ1-1; D not certain. V was cut by 2 bases and J by 5 bases, with 18 bases left in between. Germline V lookup: CDR1 SGHTA, CDR2 FQGTGA. This CDR3 contains 16 residues. CDR3 region: CASSLDGGRPWTEAFF. In DNA, the CDR3 is TGTGCCAGCAGCTTAGACGGTGGTCGACCGTGGACTGAAGCTTTCTTT.

The chain uses TRBV5-6 and TRBJ2-5; the match to TRBD2 covers 8 bases. V lost 1 base to trimming and J lost 2 bases; unmatched junction nucleotides: 7. Germline CDR1 and CDR2: SGHDT and YYEEEE. The CDR3 is made up of 16 amino acids. The CDR3 loop reads CASSLLYGGVQETQYF. The CDR3 region has the DNA TGTGCCAGCAGCTTGCTATACGGGGGGGTACAAGAGACCCAGTACTTC. Filled out from reference TRBV5-6 and TRBJ2-5, the complete variable domain reads DAGVTQSPTHLIKTRGQQVTLRCSPKSGHDTVSWYQQALGQGPQFIFQYYEEEERQRGNFPDRFSGHQFPNYSSELNVNALLLGDSALYLCASSLLYGGVQETQYFGPGTRLLVL.

V and J are TRBV6-2 or TRBV6-3 and TRBJ1-2; TRBD1 matches 9 bases. The CDR3 consists of 16 residues. Losses at the gene ends were 2 bases for V and 4 bases for J; bases not matched to a gene: 8. CDR1 and CDR2 from the germline V gene are MNHEY and SVGEGT. Here the CDR3 reads CASSYPATGGGYGYTF. In DNA form, the CDR3 reads TGTGCCAGCAGTTACCCCGCGACAGGGGGGGGCTATGGCTACACCTTC.

This chain connects TRBV10-1 to TRBJ1-1; no reliable D call. Per germline, CDR1 WNHNN and CDR2 SYGVQD (reference sequence). Trimming removed 2 bases from V and 1 base from J, with 5 bases in between. The CDR3 extends over 13 amino acids. The CDR3 nucleotides are TGCGCCAGCAGTGAGAACACGAACACTGAAGCTTTCTTT. This translates into CASSENTNTEAFF.

The chain has TRBV20-1 and TRBJ2-1; 11 nucleotides match TRBD2. The trim removed 4 bases at V and 4 bases at J, leaving 6 bases unmatched. From germline, CDR1 is DFQATT and CDR2 SNEGSKA (reference sequence). The CDR3 sequence is 15 residues long. DNA of the CDR3: TGCAGTGCTAAACTAGCGGGAGTCTTTTACAATGAGCAGTTCTTC. Protein product: CSAKLAGVFYNEQFF.

This clonotype was observed once. This rearrangement joins TRBV20-1 to TRBJ1-2; TRBD1 might be the D (5 bases). Trimming cost V 6 bases and J 4 bases, with 12 bases left between them. Germline loops: CDR1 DFQATT, CDR2 SNEGSKA (reference sequence). The CDR3 consists of 12 residues. As DNA, the CDR3 is TGCAGTGCCCGGTCGGGGGTCTATGGCTACACCTTC. It yields the protein CSARSGVYGYTF.

The chain couples TRBV12-3 or TRBV12-4 to TRBJ2-1, with 7 bases lining up with TRBD1. The ends lost 6 bases at V and 1 base at J; junction bases unmatched: 3. The length of the CDR3 is 14 residues. CDR3 DNA sequence: TGTGCCAGCAGCCCGGACAGGTCCTACAATGAGCAGTTCTTC. Protein product: CASSPDRSYNEQFF.

The V and J genes are TRBV5-1 and TRBJ2-1, with D perhaps matching TRBD2 (5 bases). The V and J ends lost 0 bases and 4 bases respectively, with 11 bases between them. The length of the CDR3 is 15 residues. From germline, CDR1 is SGHRS and CDR2 YFSETQ. CDR3 in DNA: TGCGCCAGCAGCTTGGAGCGGAGACTTTACAATGAGCAGTTCTTC. It encodes CASSLERRLYNEQFF.